This section outlines one T cell receptor (beta chain) sequence together with its context. The antigen is undetermined. This entry is derived from a study of CD8 T cells in Susac syndrome. Findings and limits, study-wide: The number of Susac-specific public clones found was 15 to 20 in total CD8+ repertoires and several in CD8+ TEMRA repertoires. Acknowledgment was made by the study that its TCR sequencing and HLA analysis involved a relatively small number of individuals.

RNA, at 0.5 to 1 ug, was reverse transcribed with random hexamers. Amplification of TCR beta CDR3 used immunoSEQ multiplex PCR across 54 Vbeta and 13 Jbeta. In TCRdb, the immunoSEQ multiplex PCR reads were re-called with MiXCR into one record per CDR3 protein. In the table there are 75,000 to 95,000 distinct CDR3 sequences, 96% of which are singletons. Trimming stripped 4 bases from V and 4 bases from J, with 17 bases between. CDR3 size: 15 residues. Germline CDR1 SQVTM, CDR2 ANQGSEA. Negative magnetic isolation gave CD8+ and CD4+ cells; FACS enriched CD8+ TEMRA. The sample taken for sequencing was CD8+ T cells from PBMCs. V usage is TRBV29-1 and J usage is TRBJ1-5, with D perhaps TRBD1 (6 bases). The clonotype originates from a human donor with Susac syndrome. The CDR3 sequence: CSVGHGSGANQPQHF. The CDR3 region has the DNA TGCAGCGTTGGCCACGGCTCGGGGGCAAATCAGCCCCAGCATTTT.